This T cell receptor beta chain was recorded in a study of OX40 agonist ivuxolimab in advanced cancers. Measured with immunoSEQ multiplex PCR; TCRdb has only the in-frame clones, and not every one. The data contain about 69,000 clones, about three quarters of them singletons. The CDR3 is 17 amino acids. The V gene's germline CDR1 is SGHRS and CDR2 YFSETQ. The V gene end was trimmed by 0 bases and the J gene end by 7 bases; junction bases not matched to a gene: 11. This chain uses TRBV5-1 with TRBJ2-1, with TRBD2 matching 9 bases. The sequencing here drew on CD4+ or CD8+ T cells sorted from blood, taken in a trial of the OX40 agonist ivuxolimab. This TCR was sampled from an adult with an advanced solid tumor such as melanoma, head and neck, liver or kidney cancer. The CDR3 sequence is CASSLVGGGAFGNEQFF. In DNA, the CDR3 is TGCGCCAGCAGCTTGGTTGGCGGGGGGGCCTTTGGGAATGAGCAGTTCTTC.